What follows are 27 T cell receptor beta chains derived from one specimen sequenced in a study of blood T cell repertoires in COVID-19. The data were produced by immunoSEQ multiplex PCR, yet TCRdb's version contains in-frame clones alone and is incomplete. Among around 150,000 clones, 90% were seen once, and the ten largest hold 18%. The sample comprised peripheral blood. The receptors here all came from a man aged 55 to 69 with active or convalescent COVID-19.

The chain carries TRBV5-1 and TRBJ1-2; 9 bases agree with TRBD1. Germline V gives CDR1 SGHRS, CDR2 YFSETQ. Germline trimming cut 4 bases from V and 8 bases from J; bases unmatched to any gene: 9. The CDR3 extends over 14 amino acids. The CDR3 loop reads CASSNGQGIGGYTF. The CDR3 DNA sequence: TGCGCCAGCAGCAACGGACAGGGGATCGGCGGCTACACCTTC.

There are a few counts of this clone. This chain links TRBV2 with TRBJ2-2; TRBD2 might be the D (6 bases). V lost 0 bases and J 5 bases, leaving 10 bases between the germline ends. The germline gives CDR1 SNHLY, CDR2 FYNNEI. The CDR3 is 15 amino acids. CDR3 sequence: CASSEAGGVTGELFF. For the CDR3, the DNA is TGTGCCAGCAGTGAAGCGGGAGGCGTAACCGGGGAGCTGTTTTTT.

CDR3 DNA: TGTGCCAGCTCACCATCGTCCGGGGGGGCTACTGGAAACACCATATATTTT. Protein sequence: CASSPSSGGATGNTIYF. The rearrangement uses TRBV18 and TRBJ1-3; D is possibly TRBD1 (6 bases). Germline CDR1 reads KGHSH; CDR2 reads LQKENI. CDR3 length: 17 residues. V was pared by 2 bases and J by 2 bases, with 16 bases between.

The J gene is TRBJ2-7, the V gene TRBV24-1, with 8 positions matching TRBD1. With V trimmed by 9 bases and J by 4 bases, 7 bases remained unmatched. The CDR3 runs to 13 residues. Germline CDR1 is KGHDR and CDR2 is SFDVKD. The CDR3 DNA sequence: TGTGCCACCCCAGGGGGCGCGTCTTACGAGCAGTACTTC. It specifies CATPGGASYEQYF.

The genes are TRBV5-1 and TRBJ2-3, with 12 bases lining up with TRBD2. CDR1 and CDR2 (germline): SGHRS, YFSETQ. The CDR3 has 15 amino acids. J lost 5 bases, V lost 4 bases, and 5 bases had no gene match. CDR3 residues: CASSRTSGTGDTQYF. CDR3 nucleotides: TGCGCCAGCAGCCGGACTAGCGGGACAGGAGATACGCAGTATTTT.

The chain has TRBV3-1 (or the pseudogene TRBV3-2) and TRBJ2-1; 7 positions agree with TRBD2. V trimming: 1 base; J trimming: 12 bases; junction bases outside the gene matches: 0. Germline V gene lookup returns CDR1 LGHDT and CDR2 YNNKEL (reference sequence). The CDR3 has 11 amino acids. The CDR3 nucleotides read TGTGCCAGCAGCCAAGGGGGGGGGCAGTTCTTC. Translated, it gives CASSQGGGQFF.

The rearrangement uses TRBV4-2 and TRBJ2-1; 7 bases fit TRBD1. The CDR3 extends over 13 amino acids. The germline V gene has CDR1 LGHNA and CDR2 YNFKEQ. V trimming: 4 bases; J trimming: 13 bases; junction bases outside the gene matches: 10. As DNA, the CDR3 is TGTGCCAGCAGCCCCTCCGGGACAGCAGCTCAGTTCTTC. Translation gives CASSPSGTAAQFF.

The rearrangement uses TRBV5-5 and TRBJ1-3; perhaps TRBD1 as D (6 bases). Germline V lookup: CDR1 SGHKS, CDR2 YYEKEE (reference sequence). V dropped 3 bases and J dropped 8 bases, with 12 bases sitting between them. The CDR3 has 13 amino acids. This CDR3 is CASSSLQGYTIYF. For the CDR3, the DNA is TGTGCCAGCAGCTCCCTACAGGGATACACCATATATTTT.

CDR3 nucleotide sequence: TGTGCCACCAGCAGAGAGCGGGGGGAATACAATGAGCAGTTCTTC. Its protein product is CATSRERGEYNEQFF. V usage is TRBV15 and J usage is TRBJ2-1, with 8 positions matching TRBD2. The CDR3 runs to 15 residues. The germline gives CDR1 LNHNV, CDR2 YYDKDF (reference sequence). V dropped 0 bases and J dropped 4; count of bases not matched to a gene: 2.

V is TRBV28 and J is TRBJ2-3; 11 nucleotides line up with TRBD2. With 8 bases clipped from V and 6 bases from J, the junction kept 7 bases outside the gene matches. The CDR3 covers 14 residues. Germline loops: CDR1 MDHEN, CDR2 SYDVKM. The CDR3 spells CASGETSGTDTQYF. CDR3 coding DNA: TGTGCCAGCGGGGAGACTAGCGGGACGGATACGCAGTATTTT.

This clone occurred once. The chain links TRBV28 to TRBJ1-2; D might be TRBD1 (6 bases). The CDR3 is made up of 15 amino acids. The V end lost 6 bases, the J end lost 2 bases, and 16 bases lay between the germline ends. Germline CDR1 reads MDHEN; CDR2 reads SYDVKM. The CDR3 DNA reads as TGTGCCAGCAGCCCCCCCGACAGGCGAAACTATGGCTACACCTTC. This codes for CASSPPDRRNYGYTF.

This sequence joins TRBV2 and TRBJ1-2; weak D call: TRBD1 (5 bases). Trimming took off 6 bases at V and 3 bases at J, with 17 bases between the two ends. Germline V lookup: CDR1 SNHLY, CDR2 FYNNEI. The CDR3 loop spans 15 amino acids. This CDR3 reads CASRVRTATDYGYTF. The CDR3 DNA is TGTGCCAGCAGGGTGAGGACGGCGACAGACTATGGCTACACCTTC.

The rearrangement joins TRBV6-5 to TRBJ2-7; maybe TRBD2 (6 bases). From germline, CDR1 is MNHEY and CDR2 SVGAGI. The germline V and J ends were trimmed by 7 bases and 3 bases, with 13 bases remaining between them. There are 13 residues in the CDR3. The CDR3 sequence: CASKGTSVYEQYF. DNA of the CDR3: TGTGCCAGCAAAGGGACTTCGGTCTACGAGCAGTACTTC.

This chain connects TRBV27 to TRBJ1-1; a weak D match, TRBD1 (6 bases). The germline CDR1 and CDR2 sequences are MNHEY and SMNVEV (reference sequence). The CDR3 has 14 residues. V gave up 6 bases and J gave up 4 bases, with 15 bases separating them. This CDR3 is CASRTGHWGTEAFF. The CDR3 nucleotides read TGTGCCAGCAGGACAGGTCACTGGGGCACTGAAGCTTTCTTT.

The genes are TRBV7-9 and TRBJ1-3; 10 positions match TRBD1. CDR1 and CDR2 (germline): SEHNR, FQNEAQ (reference sequence). CDR3 length: 14 residues. V gave up 5 bases and J gave up 8 bases; unmatched junction bases: 6. The CDR3 region has the DNA TGTGCCAGCAGCCCGGGACAGGGGTTCGACACCATATATTTT. It translates to CASSPGQGFDTIYF.

A word on this clone: This specimen includes other DNA sequences encoding the same CDR3. The rearrangement links TRBV5-1 to TRBJ1-1, with D tentatively TRBD1 (5 bases). CDR3 length: 14 amino acids. Per the germline V gene, CDR1 is SGHRS and CDR2 is YFSETQ. V gave up 4 bases and J gave up 0 bases, with 10 bases separating them. The CDR3 sequence is CASSGGLLNTEAFF. The CDR3 DNA is TGCGCCAGCAGCGGGGGACTTCTGAACACTGAAGCTTTCTTT.

The chain links TRBV7-2 to TRBJ2-5; 8 nucleotides align to TRBD2. This CDR3 region has 16 residues. CDR1 SGHTA and CDR2 FQGNSA come from the germline V gene. Trimming at V came to 2 bases and at J to 3 bases, leaving 8 bases not matched to a gene. DNA for the CDR3: TGTGCCAGCAGCTTATGGGTCCTAGCGGGCGAAGAGACCCAGTACTTC. As protein: CASSLWVLAGEETQYF. The entire variable domain, with the rest obtained from reference TRBV7-2 and TRBJ2-5, is as follows: GAGVSQSPSNKVTEKGKDVELRCDPISGHTALYWYRQSLGQGLEFLIYFQGNSAPDKSGLPSDRFSAERTGGSVSTLTIQRTQQEDSAVYLCASSLWVLAGEETQYFGPGTRLLVL.

This clone occurred once. The chain combines TRBV6-5 with TRBJ1-2; 7 nucleotides line up with TRBD1. Germline V gives CDR1 MNHEY, CDR2 SVGAGI. The CDR3 length is 15 residues. Trimming cost V 7 bases and J 5 bases; bases outside gene matches: 13. The CDR3 DNA sequence: TGTGCCAGCATTCGGGGAACAGGGGAGAGGTATGGCTACACCTTC. Translated: CASIRGTGERYGYTF.

This chain connects TRBV29-1 to TRBJ2-3; D gene ambiguous. The CDR3 runs 13 residues. Trimming stripped 1 base from V and 1 base from J, with 6 bases between. Germline assignment: CDR1 SQVTM and CDR2 ANQGSEA. The CDR3: CSVEAVGTDTQYF. The CDR3 DNA reads as TGCAGCGTTGAAGCGGTCGGCACAGATACGCAGTATTTT.

This rearrangement joins TRBV24-1 to TRBJ2-7; 11 nucleotides agree with TRBD2. The V gene's germline CDR1 is KGHDR and CDR2 SFDVKD. There are 15 residues in the CDR3. Trimming removed 5 bases from V and 4 bases from J; junction bases left unmatched: 6. The CDR3 region has the DNA TGTGCCACCAGTGGACGACTAGCGGGGCGATACGAGCAGTACTTC. Its translation: CATSGRLAGRYEQYF.

The chain combines TRBV7-9 with TRBJ1-3; 7 nucleotides match TRBD1. The CDR3 sequence is 16 residues long. CDR1 SEHNR and CDR2 FQNEAQ come from the germline V gene (reference sequence). The ends lost 3 bases at V and 0 bases at J; junction bases unmatched: 5. The CDR3 DNA reads as TGTGCCAGCAGCTTGTACCGGGACAGCTCTGGAAACACCATATATTTT. It is translated as CASSLYRDSSGNTIYF.

The chain recombines TRBV6-1 with TRBJ2-3; 9 nucleotides align to TRBD2. The trim removed 3 bases at V and 2 bases at J, leaving 9 bases unmatched. Germline CDR1 and CDR2: MNHNS and SASEGT. This CDR3 has 17 amino acids. CDR3 loop: CASSESPSGRFTDTQYF. The CDR3 region has the DNA TGTGCCAGCAGTGAGTCCCCGAGCGGGAGGTTCACAGATACGCAGTATTTT.

CDR3 DNA: TGTGCCAGCAGCCCGGGACAGGGTATTTACAATGAGCAGTTCTTC. The encoded protein is CASSPGQGIYNEQFF. The V gene is TRBV5-6, the J gene TRBJ2-1; TRBD1 aligns across 9 bases. V was pared by 4 bases and J by 4 bases, with 6 bases of the junction left unmatched. This CDR3 has 15 residues. The germline CDR1 and CDR2 sequences are SGHDT and YYEEEE.

The rearrangement links TRBV4-2 to TRBJ2-7, with 10 bases matching TRBD2. The CDR3 contains 16 residues. V lost 3 bases, J lost 2 bases, and 7 bases stayed unmatched. Germline CDR1 is LGHNA and CDR2 is YNFKEQ. CDR3 loop: CASSHAGTSAPYEQYF. In DNA form, the CDR3 reads TGTGCCAGCAGCCATGCCGGGACTAGCGCCCCCTACGAGCAGTACTTC.

The rearrangement joins TRBV28 to TRBJ1-3, with unresolved D. The germline V gene has CDR1 MDHEN and CDR2 SYDVKM. The ends were cut back, 6 bases at V and 4 bases at J, with 7 bases in the middle. CDR3 length: 12 amino acids. CDR3 residues: CASREEGNTIYF. Here the CDR3 DNA reads TGTGCCAGCAGGGAGGAGGGAAACACCATATATTTT.

The chain is built from TRBV7-9 and TRBJ1-3, with D possibly TRBD1 on 5 matching bases. This CDR3 is built from 15 residues. Germline V lookup: CDR1 SEHNR, CDR2 FQNEAQ (reference sequence). Trimming stripped 1 base from V and 4 bases from J, with 11 bases between. CDR3 sequence: CASSLEGTEGNTIYF. CDR3 bases: TGTGCCAGCAGCTTAGAAGGGACTGAAGGAAACACCATATATTTT.

The chain employs TRBV6-5 and TRBJ2-7; D uncertain. The germline CDR1 and CDR2 sequences are MNHEY and SVGAGI. The V end was cut by 7 bases, the J end by 3 bases, with 7 bases between. The length of the CDR3 is 11 residues. CDR3 loop: CASTLNYEQYF. Written as DNA, the CDR3 is TGTGCCAGCACCCTAAACTACGAGCAGTACTTC.